This TCR beta chain derives from a study of PD-L1 blockade in urothelial cancer. Turning to the study itself: Patients' prior chemotherapy regimens numbered 0 to 3. Study findings and constraints: At the 3-week point, tumor-associated blood clones expanded more in durable-benefit patients.

V shed 6 bases and J 10 bases; nucleotides not matched to a gene: 18. CDR1 is MNHEY and CDR2 is SMNVEV in the germline V gene (reference sequence). The CDR3 totals 17 residues. This clone was counted once. The antigen is not known. Profiled with immunoSEQ multiplex PCR; TCRdb holds only in-frame clones, not every one. The profile shows more than 40,000 clones, more than 75% of them singletons. The source is a man aged 60-69 years with urothelial cancer. This sequence joins TRBV27 and TRBJ1-6, with 7 bases aligning to TRBD1. The source was PBMCs, collected around atezolizumab (anti-PD-L1) treatment. The CDR3 DNA is TGTGCCAGCAGAAGACAGGGAGAGAGGCCAAATGGGTCACCCCTCCACTTT. It specifies CASRRQGERPNGSPLHF.